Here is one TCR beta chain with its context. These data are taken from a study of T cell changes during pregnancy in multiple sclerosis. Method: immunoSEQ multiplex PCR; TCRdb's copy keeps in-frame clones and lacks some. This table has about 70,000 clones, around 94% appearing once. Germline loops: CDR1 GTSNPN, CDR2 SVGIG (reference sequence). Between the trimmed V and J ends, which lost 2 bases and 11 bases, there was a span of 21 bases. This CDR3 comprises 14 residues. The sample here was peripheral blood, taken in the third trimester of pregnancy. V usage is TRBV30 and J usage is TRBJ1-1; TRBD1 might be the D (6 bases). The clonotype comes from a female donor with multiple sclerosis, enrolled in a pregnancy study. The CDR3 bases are TGTGCCTGGAGTCCAAGGACAGTCCCCAAAGGGGCTTTCTTT. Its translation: CAWSPRTVPKGAFF. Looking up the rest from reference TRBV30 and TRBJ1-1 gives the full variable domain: SQTIHQWPATLVQPVGSPLSLECTVEGTSNPNLYWYRQAAGRGLQLLFYSVGIGQISSEVPQNLSASRPQDRQFILSSKKLLLSDSGFYLCAWSPRTVPKGAFFGQGTRLTVV.